These 26 T cell receptor beta chains were all obtained from the same sample, sequenced in a study of T-cell memory formation after mild COVID-19. Each CDR3 protein gets one entry after TCRdb re-called the 5' RACE reads with MiXCR. The repertoire holds fewer than 250,000 distinct CDR3 sequences, about 16% seen once, with roughly 2.6% in the top ten. Material: PBMCs or a T cell subset sorted from them (not recorded which). The receptors were gathered from an adult woman who had mild COVID-19 (a few samples of this study predate the infection). Cell type and time point are not known.

This clonotype showed up just a few times. CDR3 bases: TGTGCCAGCAGCCAAGATCGCCAGCGGGTCGCCCACGAGCAGTACTTC. Protein product: CASSQDRQRVAHEQYF. V is TRBV3-1 and J is TRBJ2-7; D possibly corresponds to TRBD2 (6 bases). Germline loops: CDR1 LGHDT, CDR2 YNNKEL (reference sequence). CDR3 length: 16 amino acids. The V and J ends lost 0 bases and 5 bases respectively, with 17 bases between them.

The chain uses TRBV5-5 and TRBJ2-1, with 8 bases matching TRBD1. CDR1 is SGHKS and CDR2 is YYEKEE in the germline V gene (reference sequence). The CDR3 contains 20 residues. With 2 bases clipped from V and 0 bases from J, the junction kept 16 bases outside the gene matches. The CDR3 loop is CASSFPGQVQNPLSYNEQFF. DNA for the CDR3: TGTGCCAGCAGCTTCCCGGGACAGGTCCAAAACCCCCTCTCCTACAATGAGCAGTTCTTC.

This clonotype was counted only a few times. J is TRBJ2-7 and V is TRBV5-4; 8 nucleotides line up with TRBD2. Germline values: CDR1 SGHNT, CDR2 YYREEE (reference sequence). This CDR3 contains 16 residues. V was pared by 4 bases and J by 5 bases, with 14 bases of the junction left unmatched. Here the CDR3 DNA reads TGTGCCAGCAGCCCCGACGGGACTAGGGGTCTGCACGAGCAGTACTTC. Protein sequence: CASSPDGTRGLHEQYF.

This chain joins TRBV5-1 and TRBJ2-7; D unclear. V lost 0 bases, J lost 2 bases, and 9 bases lay in between. The germline gives CDR1 SGHRS, CDR2 YFSETQ. This CDR3 contains 14 residues. Written as DNA, the CDR3 is TGCGCCAGCAGCTTGGCCCGTCCCGCCTACGAGCAGTACTTC. It is translated as CASSLARPAYEQYF.

This clonotype was seen more than once but under ten times. The V gene is TRBV5-1, the J gene TRBJ1-1; tentative D call: TRBD1 (6 bases). The CDR3 has 15 residues. The germline V gene has CDR1 SGHRS and CDR2 YFSETQ. V was cut by 0 bases and J by 0 bases, with 9 bases left in between. The CDR3 sequence: CASSLAAGVNTEAFF. CDR3 in DNA: TGCGCCAGCAGCTTGGCGGCAGGGGTGAACACTGAAGCTTTCTTT.

This clonotype occurred a few times. This chain links TRBV7-9 with TRBJ1-1, with 7 nucleotides matching TRBD1. Trimming took 5 bases from V and 4 from J; bases not matched to a gene: 7. Germline lookup yields CDR1 SEHNR and CDR2 FQNEAQ (reference sequence). The CDR3 is made up of 14 amino acids. The CDR3: CASSPWAGGTEAFF. In DNA form, the CDR3 reads TGTGCCAGCAGCCCCTGGGCAGGGGGCACTGAAGCTTTCTTT.

This chain uses TRBV5-1 with TRBJ2-7; a possible D gene is TRBD1 (5 bases). Germline assignment: CDR1 SGHRS and CDR2 YFSETQ. The V end was cut by 0 bases, the J end by 3 bases, with 16 bases between. CDR3 length: 16 amino acids. The CDR3 spells CASSLEYGAPVYEQYF. CDR3 bases: TGCGCCAGCAGCTTGGAGTATGGGGCCCCAGTCTACGAGCAGTACTTC.

This clonotype was counted only a few times. This sequence joins TRBV5-1 and TRBJ2-1, with 8 nucleotides matching TRBD2. Trimming cost V 2 bases and J 7 bases; bases outside gene matches: 11. This CDR3 comprises 16 residues. Germline V gene sequence: CDR1 SGHRS, CDR2 YFSETQ. The CDR3 sequence is CASSFIAGRRLNEQFF. CDR3 sequence (DNA): TGCGCCAGCAGCTTCATAGCGGGGCGTCGTTTGAATGAGCAGTTCTTC.

J is TRBJ2-7 and V is TRBV20-1, with 7 bases identical to TRBD1. Trimming took 0 bases from V and 2 from J; bases not matched to a gene: 4. The CDR3 is 14 residues long. CDR1 and CDR2 from the germline V gene are DFQATT and SNEGSKA (reference sequence). The CDR3 here is CSAREWTGTYEQYF. Written as DNA, the CDR3 is TGCAGTGCTAGAGAGTGGACAGGTACCTACGAGCAGTACTTC.

This chain links TRBV20-1 with TRBJ1-1; 8 bases fit TRBD1. The V gene end was trimmed by 3 bases and the J gene end by 2 bases; junction bases not matched to a gene: 11. CDR3 length: 16 residues. Germline V gene data show CDR1 as DFQATT and CDR2 as SNEGSKA (reference sequence). The CDR3 here is CSARITGTGFNTEAFF. In DNA form, the CDR3 reads TGCAGTGCTAGGATCACCGGGACAGGCTTTAACACTGAAGCTTTCTTT.

This clonotype was recorded a few times. This chain joins TRBV6-5 and TRBJ1-5; unclear D gene. The CDR3 runs 13 residues. With 6 bases removed from V and 0 bases from J, the gap between germline ends came to 6 bases. Germline V CDR1 and CDR2: MNHEY, SVGAGI. CDR3 amino acids: CASRENSNQPQHF. The CDR3 DNA sequence: TGTGCCAGCAGGGAGAATAGCAATCAGCCCCAGCATTTT.

The genes are TRBV6-1 and TRBJ1-1; 8 nucleotides line up with TRBD1. Germline trimming cut 6 bases from V and 6 bases from J; bases unmatched to any gene: 12. This CDR3 is built from 15 residues. Germline CDR1 is MNHNS and CDR2 is SASEGT. The CDR3 DNA is TGTGCCAGCAGACCACCCCAGGGGGCGATGTCTGAAGCTTTCTTT. Translated: CASRPPQGAMSEAFF.

The chain is built from TRBV18 and TRBJ1-5; D not resolved. Per germline, CDR1 KGHSH and CDR2 LQKENI. V lost 8 bases to trimming and J lost 0 bases, with 11 bases between them. This CDR3 has 14 amino acids. This CDR3 reads CASSPVISNQPQHF. DNA of the CDR3: TGTGCCAGCAGCCCGGTCATTAGCAATCAGCCCCAGCATTTT.

The chain has TRBV5-1 and TRBJ1-2; weak D call: TRBD1 (6 bases). Germline V gene sequence: CDR1 SGHRS, CDR2 YFSETQ. Trimming shortened V by 3 bases and J by 1 base, and 10 bases separated the two germline ends. The length of the CDR3 is 14 residues. CDR3 coding DNA: TGCGCCAGCAGCTCCGGGACACTTAACTATGGCTACACCTTC. This encodes CASSSGTLNYGYTF.

In its sample, this clonotype was seen a few times. The chain uses TRBV24-1 and TRBJ1-5; maybe TRBD1 (5 bases). The V and J ends lost 3 bases and 0 bases respectively, with 11 bases between them. Germline lookup yields CDR1 KGHDR and CDR2 SFDVKD. CDR3 length equals 16 residues. CDR3 sequence reads: CATSDPGLDSNQPQHF. The CDR3 coding sequence is TGTGCCACCAGTGATCCGGGACTTGATAGCAATCAGCCCCAGCATTTT.

V is TRBV5-4 and J is TRBJ2-2, with 14 nucleotides matching TRBD2. Germline V gene data show CDR1 as SGHNT and CDR2 as YYREEE (reference sequence). V was clipped by 6 bases and J by 6 bases; unmatched bases: 7. The CDR3 has 16 residues. The CDR3: CASTPGTSGSAGELFF. The CDR3 region has the DNA TGTGCCAGCACCCCCGGGACTAGCGGGAGTGCCGGGGAGCTGTTTTTT.

The CDR3 sequence: CASSLIQETQYF. The CDR3 DNA sequence: TGTGCCAGCAGCTTGATCCAAGAGACCCAGTACTTC. V is TRBV5-6 and J is TRBJ2-5; no firm D call. Germline V lookup: CDR1 SGHDT, CDR2 YYEEEE. The V end lost 1 base, the J end lost 1 base, and 2 bases lay between the germline ends. There are 12 residues in the CDR3.

The genes are TRBV12-3 or TRBV12-4 and TRBJ2-1; 7 nucleotides align to TRBD1. The CDR3 runs 15 residues. J gave up 10 bases and V 5 bases, and 14 bases lay outside the gene matches. CDR3 bases: TGTGCCAGCAGTCTCGCCCGACAGGGCGGCGGAGAGCAGTTCTTC. This sequence encodes CASSLARQGGGEQFF.

This clonotype showed up many times. J is TRBJ1-5 and V is TRBV7-2; the D is unclear. The CDR3 extends over 15 amino acids. Trimming pared 3 bases from V and 4 bases from J, leaving 13 bases between. The germline CDR1 and CDR2 sequences are SGHTA and FQGNSA. CDR3 in DNA: TGTGCCAGCAGCTTCCGGGAGGGAGGGAATCAGCCCCAGCATTTT. Protein: CASSFREGGNQPQHF.

The rearrangement uses TRBV5-6 and TRBJ2-6; D may match TRBD1 or TRBD2 (5 bases each). The V gene lost 8 bases and the J gene lost 0 bases, with 15 bases spanning the gap. This CDR3 spans 16 amino acids. Germline CDR1 SGHDT, CDR2 YYEEEE. The CDR3 loop reads CASTRDRYSGANVLTF. CDR3 coding DNA: TGTGCCAGTACTCGGGACCGGTACTCTGGGGCCAACGTCCTGACTTTC.

This clonotype has just a few counts. This chain uses TRBV25-1 with TRBJ2-1; D might be TRBD1 (6 bases). The germline gives CDR1 MGHDK, CDR2 SYGVNS. V was shortened by 2 bases and J by 5 bases, with 13 bases between the two germline ends. The CDR3 is 15 residues long. The CDR3: CASSEAGGHHNEQFF. DNA of the CDR3: TGTGCCAGCAGTGAAGCTGGGGGCCATCACAATGAGCAGTTCTTC.

This chain connects TRBV5-1 to TRBJ2-3, with D perhaps matching TRBD1 (6 bases). Trimming took 5 bases from V and 1 from J, leaving 11 bases between them. From germline, CDR1 is SGHRS and CDR2 YFSETQ. The CDR3 runs to 14 residues. CDR3 sequence: CASRGRGGTDTQYF. DNA of the CDR3: TGCGCCAGCAGGGGCAGGGGAGGCACAGATACGCAGTATTTT.

This clonotype has only a few counts. The CDR3 region is CAWTPQTRQGANYGYTF. The CDR3 DNA sequence: TGTGCCTGGACCCCACAAACCAGACAGGGGGCTAACTATGGCTACACCTTC. V and J are TRBV30 and TRBJ1-2; 9 bases line up with TRBD1. The CDR3 loop spans 17 amino acids. The V gene end was trimmed by 4 bases and the J gene end by 0 bases; junction bases not matched to a gene: 12. Germline V gene sequence: CDR1 GTSNPN, CDR2 SVGIG (reference sequence).

V and J are TRBV4-1 and TRBJ1-2; D unresolved. The germline V gene has CDR1 MGHRA and CDR2 YSYEKL. The CDR3 loop spans 15 amino acids. The ends were cut back, 1 base at V and 2 bases at J, with 11 bases in the middle. DNA for the CDR3: TGCGCCAGCAGCCAAGTCCCGGGCAGCAACTATGGCTACACCTTC. The encoded protein is CASSQVPGSNYGYTF.

The V and J genes are TRBV12-5 and TRBJ1-1; the D is unclear. Trimming removed 0 bases from V and 3 bases from J, with 11 bases in between. The length of the CDR3 is 15 residues. Germline lookup yields CDR1 LGHNT and CDR2 FRNRAP. CDR3 sequence: CASGLVLGADTEAFF. DNA of the CDR3: TGTGCTAGTGGTTTGGTACTGGGCGCCGACACTGAAGCTTTCTTT.

This clonotype has just a few counts. The rearrangement links TRBV12-3 or TRBV12-4 to TRBJ1-1; possible D gene TRBD1, 5 bases. The V gene lost 3 bases and the J gene lost 2 bases, with 10 bases spanning the gap. The CDR3 contains 14 residues. CDR3 protein: CASSLGGSNTEAFF. The CDR3 nucleotides are TGTGCCAGCAGTTTGGGGGGGAGCAACACTGAAGCTTTCTTT.